This TCR beta chain was captured in a study of blood T cells in healthy people across ages. Whole-study results and caveats: Since the PBMCs were unsorted, naive and antigen-experienced cells could not be conclusively compared.

Next came a second PCR, run for about 6 to 12 cycles, which used a sample-barcoded 5' primer along with a J-beta primer mix. TCRdb re-analysed the 5' RACE reads in MiXCR, keeping a single row per CDR3 protein. The sample shows approximately 1.5 million distinct CDR3 sequences, under 55% of them seen only once. The germline V gene has CDR1 LGHNA and CDR2 YSLEER. Trimming removed 1 base from V and 0 bases from J, with 7 bases in between. The CDR3 spans 14 residues. A few counts support this clonotype. Its matching antigen is unknown. Sequenced material: blood. The sequence was obtained from a woman aged 18-29 years in good health. V and J are TRBV4-3 and TRBJ2-7, with unresolved D. CDR3 sequence: CASSQVWGSYEQYF. The CDR3 coding sequence is TGCGCCAGCAGCCAAGTGTGGGGCTCCTACGAGCAGTACTTC.